These 23 T cell receptor beta chains share one sample of origin, sequenced in a study of blood T cell repertoires in COVID-19. TCRdb keeps only in-frame clones here, not all; method: immunoSEQ multiplex PCR. Here the sample spans over 50,000 clones, approximately 88% being singletons. Material for sequencing was peripheral blood. These receptors all come from a man between 60 and 75 years old with COVID-19, enrolled during active disease.

The chain combines TRBV7-6 with TRBJ2-7, with D hard to call. The V gene lost 1 base and the J gene lost 4 bases, with 5 bases spanning the gap. The germline gives CDR1 SGHVS, CDR2 FNYEAQ. The CDR3 has 12 residues. For the CDR3, the DNA is TGTGCCAGCAGCTTAGATGCGTACGAGCAGTACTTC. It encodes CASSLDAYEQYF.

The CDR3 DNA reads TGTGCCAGCAGCCGGGGGGGAGTCACAGGGTCTTATGGCTACACCTTC. Amino acid sequence: CASSRGGVTGSYGYTF. The V and J genes are TRBV7-9 and TRBJ1-2; D might be TRBD1 (6 bases). Deletions cut 5 bases from V and 5 bases from J, with 21 bases between. Germline CDR1 reads SEHNR; CDR2 reads FQNEAQ (reference sequence). The CDR3 sequence is 16 residues long.

The gene calls are TRBV7-9 and TRBJ1-4, with TRBD1 matching over 12 bases. V dropped 7 bases and J dropped 8; count of bases not matched to a gene: 11. This CDR3 contains 16 residues. Germline V gene sequence: CDR1 SEHNR, CDR2 FQNEAQ (reference sequence). The CDR3 loop is CASTQGQGASREKLFF. The CDR3, as DNA: TGTGCCAGCACTCAGGGACAGGGGGCGTCCAGGGAAAAACTGTTTTTT.

J is TRBJ2-1 and V is TRBV5-1, with a weak D call TRBD1 (5 bases). This CDR3 comprises 16 residues. Trimming left V 4 bases short and J 5 bases short, with 19 bases between. Germline CDR1 reads SGHRS; CDR2 reads YFSETQ. The DNA of the CDR3 is TGCGCCAGCAGCCCAACGGCGACAGAACGAAACAATGAGCAGTTCTTC. Translating it yields CASSPTATERNNEQFF.

The chain couples TRBV2 to TRBJ1-2; no clear D gene. V shed 3 bases and J shed 7 bases, with 12 bases lying between them. The CDR3 totals 13 residues. Per the germline V gene, CDR1 is SNHLY and CDR2 is FYNNEI. The CDR3 DNA reads as TGTGCCAGCAGTGACGCCGGGGAACCTGGCTACACCTTC. The encoded protein is CASSDAGEPGYTF.

The chain is built from TRBV5-1 and TRBJ2-7; TRBD2 aligns across 10 bases. Germline values: CDR1 SGHRS, CDR2 YFSETQ. V trimming: 7 bases; J trimming: 6 bases; junction bases outside the gene matches: 10. This CDR3 comprises 14 residues. This chain's CDR3 is CASSLGLALSEQYF. In DNA form, the CDR3 reads TGCGCCAGCTCCCTGGGACTAGCGCTTTCCGAGCAGTACTTC.

The chain couples TRBV5-4 to TRBJ2-5, with TRBD1 matching 9 bases. The ends lost 4 bases at V and 5 bases at J; junction bases unmatched: 6. CDR1 is SGHNT, CDR2 YYREEE, per germline (reference sequence). The CDR3 is made up of 14 amino acids. CDR3 loop: CASSPTGGGETQYF. DNA for the CDR3: TGTGCCAGCAGCCCTACAGGGGGCGGTGAGACCCAGTACTTC.

The CDR3 loop is CASSQEWRGLAEKTQYF. The CDR3 DNA follows: TGTGCCAGCAGCCAAGAATGGCGGGGGCTCGCTGAAAAGACCCAGTACTTC. The chain recombines TRBV3-1 (or the pseudogene TRBV3-2) with TRBJ2-5, with D maybe TRBD2 (7 bases). CDR1 is LGHDT, CDR2 YNNKEL, per germline (reference sequence). There are 17 residues in the CDR3. Trimming cost V 0 bases and J 6 bases, with 20 bases left between them.

This clone showed up just once. J is TRBJ2-7 and V is TRBV6-5, with 8 bases aligning to TRBD1. V trimming: 7 bases; J trimming: 6 bases; junction bases outside the gene matches: 11. CDR3 length: 14 residues. Germline V gene data show CDR1 as MNHEY and CDR2 as SVGAGI. CDR3 coding DNA: TGTGCCAGCATGAAGGACAGGGAATATCCCGAGCAGTACTTC. Its protein is CASMKDREYPEQYF.

The V and J genes are TRBV29-1 and TRBJ2-1, with 13 bases that match TRBD2. CDR1 and CDR2 (germline): SQVTM, ANQGSEA. This CDR3 contains 16 residues. Losses at the gene ends were 6 bases for V and 1 base for J; bases not matched to a gene: 6. The CDR3 reads CSVWTSGSKSYNEQFF. The CDR3 coding sequence is TGCAGCGTGTGGACTAGCGGGAGTAAATCCTACAATGAGCAGTTCTTC.

V is TRBV3-1 (or the pseudogene TRBV3-2) and J is TRBJ2-3; 8 bases are a match to TRBD2. CDR1 is LGHDT and CDR2 is YNNKEL in the germline V gene (reference sequence). The CDR3 has 17 amino acids. The V and J ends lost 0 bases and 3 bases, in that order; junction bases with no gene match: 8. The CDR3 nucleotides read TGTGCCAGCAGCCAAGATGTGCCCGGGGGGGCGACAGATACGCAGTATTTT. As protein: CASSQDVPGGATDTQYF.

This sequence joins TRBV2 and TRBJ1-5; D unresolved. The CDR3 runs to 15 residues. V was pared by 7 bases and J by 0 bases, with 13 bases between. Germline lookup yields CDR1 SNHLY and CDR2 FYNNEI. The CDR3 DNA reads TGTGCCAGCAAATTATTAGACAATAGCAATCAGCCCCAGCATTTT. The encoded protein is CASKLLDNSNQPQHF.

The rearrangement joins TRBV2 to TRBJ1-4; 8 positions agree with TRBD1. There are 15 residues in the CDR3. V gave up 6 bases and J gave up 7 bases; unmatched junction bases: 10. Germline loops: CDR1 SNHLY, CDR2 FYNNEI. CDR3 protein: CASSQSGTGGEKLFF. CDR3 in DNA: TGTGCCAGCAGCCAAAGCGGGACAGGAGGTGAAAAACTGTTTTTT.

This rearrangement joins TRBV3-1 (or the pseudogene TRBV3-2) to TRBJ1-5; TRBD1 aligns across 7 bases. The CDR3 contains 15 residues. V trimming: 0 bases; J trimming: 6 bases; junction bases outside the gene matches: 5. Germline V lookup: CDR1 LGHDT, CDR2 YNNKEL (reference sequence). The CDR3 loop is CASSQDSGGFQPQHF. In DNA form, the CDR3 reads TGTGCCAGCAGCCAAGATTCAGGGGGGTTTCAGCCCCAGCATTTT.

There are a few counts of this clone. The J gene is TRBJ2-1, the V gene TRBV6-2 or TRBV6-3, with 10 bases aligning to TRBD2. Germline lookup yields CDR1 MNHEY and CDR2 SVGEGT. V shed 6 bases, J shed 4 bases, and the junction held 9 bases outside the gene matches. The CDR3 is 16 amino acids. For the CDR3, the DNA is TGTGCCAGCAGCCCTCGTGGGACTAGCGCTTACAATGAGCAGTTCTTC. Its translation: CASSPRGTSAYNEQFF.

The J gene is TRBJ1-1, the V gene TRBV29-1; D remains unclear. CDR1 is SQVTM, CDR2 ANQGSEA, per germline. The ends were cut back, 4 bases at V and 0 bases at J, with 6 bases in the middle. The CDR3 is 12 residues long. CDR3 in amino acids: CSVVYMNTEAFF. The CDR3 nucleotides are TGCAGCGTTGTTTACATGAACACTGAAGCTTTCTTT.

The chain recombines TRBV6-1 with TRBJ2-7; 8 nucleotides agree with TRBD1. V dropped 4 bases and J dropped 5; count of bases not matched to a gene: 16. The CDR3 is 17 amino acids. The germline gives CDR1 MNHNS, CDR2 SASEGT. CDR3 in DNA: TGTGCCAGCAGTGCGTCTCCGGGACAGGCTAAAAATCACGAGCAGTACTTC. This codes for CASSASPGQAKNHEQYF.

The rearrangement links TRBV3-1 (or the pseudogene TRBV3-2) to TRBJ1-1; D unresolved. This CDR3 region has 15 residues. Trimming took 4 bases from V and 0 from J, leaving 12 bases between them. Per the germline V gene, CDR1 is LGHDT and CDR2 is YNNKEL (reference sequence). The CDR3 here is CASSLQTLLNTEAFF. CDR3 nucleotide sequence: TGTGCCAGCAGCCTTCAGACACTTCTGAACACTGAAGCTTTCTTT.

V gene TRBV20-1 combines with J gene TRBJ1-5; D unresolved. The germline CDR1 and CDR2 sequences are DFQATT and SNEGSKA (reference sequence). The CDR3 extends over 14 amino acids. V gave up 3 bases and J gave up 0 bases, with 9 bases separating them. The CDR3 loop is CSASGLNSNQPQHF. Here the CDR3 DNA reads TGCAGTGCTAGTGGGCTTAATAGCAATCAGCCCCAGCATTTT.

J is TRBJ2-1 and V is TRBV29-1; 8 bases agree with TRBD2. The length of the CDR3 is 14 residues. After removal of 7 bases from V and 4 bases from J, the junction contained 9 bases not matched to a gene. Germline values: CDR1 SQVTM, CDR2 ANQGSEA. CDR3 nucleotide sequence: TGCAGCGCCCGTGGGCTAGCGGGTTACAATGAGCAGTTCTTC. Translation gives CSARGLAGYNEQFF.

The chain employs TRBV10-3 and TRBJ1-2; D unclear. Germline assignment: CDR1 ENHRY and CDR2 SYGVKD. The V end lost 5 bases, the J end lost 3 bases, and 13 bases lay between the germline ends. The length of the CDR3 is 14 residues. As DNA, the CDR3 is TGTGCCATCAGTCGAGGGCACTCCGACTATGGCTACACCTTC. Its translation: CAISRGHSDYGYTF.

In regard to this clone: One end of the junction varies from germline; a read error may be responsible. The genes are TRBV7-6 and TRBJ2-2; a possible D gene is TRBD2 (6 bases). The CDR3 has 15 amino acids. Germline-derived CDR1 and CDR2 are SGHVS and FNYEAQ. CDR3 nucleotide sequence: TGTGCCAGCAGCCCCGGGACTCCTAACACCGAGGAGCTGTTTTTT. It is translated as CASSPGTPNTEELFF.

This chain links TRBV7-2 with TRBJ2-1, with 15 positions matching TRBD2. V shed 5 bases and J 8 bases; nucleotides not matched to a gene: 1. From germline, CDR1 is SGHTA and CDR2 FQGNSA. The CDR3 contains 14 residues. The CDR3 DNA sequence: TGTGCCAGCAGCGGACTAGCGGGAGGGTATGAGCAGTTCTTC. Protein: CASSGLAGGYEQFF.